This T cell receptor beta chain was identified in a study of a mutant IDH1 vaccine in newly diagnosed glioma. Sequencing was performed with immunoSEQ multiplex PCR; in TCRdb, only in-frame clones are kept and a portion is missing. The repertoire holds 95,000 to 100,000 clones, around 90% seen once, with less than 0.65% in the top ten. Germline CDR1 reads SGHKS; CDR2 reads YYEKEE (reference sequence). Trimming removed 4 bases from V and 2 bases from J, with 18 bases in between. This CDR3 comprises 16 residues. Described time point: baseline, week 1 (first vaccination visit). The treatment denotes: pre-vaccination baseline after standard-of-care therapy.

The genes are TRBV5-5 and TRBJ1-1; D possibly corresponds to TRBD1 (6 bases). The receptor's source is a woman aged 45-65 years with glioma. The sequencing used PBMCs, collected from a glioma patient treated with radiotherapy, temozolomide or both. The CDR3 here is CASSNLDQGYNTEAFF. For the CDR3, the DNA is TGTGCCAGCAGCAATTTGGACCAGGGGTACAACACTGAAGCTTTCTTT.